Listed below are T cell receptor beta chains from one sample, sequenced in a study of long-term antiretroviral therapy in people with HIV. Data came from immunoSEQ multiplex PCR; TCRdb stores just in-frame clones and leaves some out. This sample carries 10,000 to 13,000 clones, roughly 80% of them seen once, and the ten largest clones take around 15%. The sample consisted of unsorted PBMCs, taken 1.2 years after starting antiretroviral therapy. Every receptor here comes from a man aged 40-55 years with HIV. Both conserved end residues are part of each CDR3. A D gene is named only where the DNA matches it firmly. The size field is filled for only some rows; it gives once, few, many or a size class.

D,V,length,J,size,CDR3,DNA
TRBD1,TRBV4-3,15,TRBJ2-7,NA,CASSQERQGFYEQYF,TGCGCCAGCAGCCAAGAGAGACAGGGTTTCTACGAGCAGTACTTC
NA,TRBV29-1,13,TRBJ1-1,NA,CSVVDFMNTEAFF,TGCAGCGTCGTCGATTTTATGAACACTGAAGCTTTCTTT
NA,TRBV5-5,14,TRBJ1-2,NA,CASSPDSPSYGYTF,TGTGCCAGCAGCCCGGACAGCCCCAGCTATGGCTACACCTTC
TRBD2,TRBV6-1,17,TRBJ2-7,once,CASSESPSGSPPYEQYF,TGTGCCAGCAGTGAATCCCCTAGCGGCTCCCCACCCTACGAGCAGTACTTC
TRBD1,TRBV9,16,TRBJ1-3,NA,CASSVSLTGRGNTIYF,TGTGCCAGCAGCGTCAGCCTGACAGGGCGTGGAAACACCATATATTTT
NA,TRBV19,15,TRBJ1-2,NA,CASSIPQSPNYGYTF,TGTGCCAGTAGTATCCCCCAGAGCCCAAACTATGGCTACACCTTC
NA,TRBV10-2,13,TRBJ1-1,NA,CASSEQDNTEAFF,TGCGCCAGCAGTGAACAGGACAACACTGAAGCTTTCTTT
NA,TRBV10-2,15,TRBJ2-6,NA,CASSGGVPGANVLTF,TGCGCCAGCAGTGGGGGAGTCCCTGGGGCCAACGTCCTGACTTTC
NA,TRBV4-2,14,TRBJ1-1,NA,CASSLDPVNTEAFF,TGTGCCAGCAGCTTAGACCCGGTGAACACTGAAGCTTTCTTT
NA,TRBV5-4,15,TRBJ1-1,NA,CASSLAPGAGTEAFF,TGTGCCAGCAGCTTGGCTCCGGGGGCGGGCACTGAAGCTTTCTTT
NA,TRBV9,15,TRBJ2-3,NA,CASSVTETSGWTQYF,TGTGCCAGCAGCGTAACCGAGACCTCGGGGTGGACGCAGTATTTT
TRBD2,TRBV5-4,16,TRBJ2-3,NA,CASSFRLAGGADTQYF,TGTGCCAGCAGCTTTAGACTAGCGGGGGGGGCAGATACGCAGTATTTT
NA,TRBV5-8,14,TRBJ2-3,NA,CASSGGIPTDTQYF,TGTGCCAGCAGCGGCGGGATACCCACAGATACGCAGTATTTT
NA,TRBV6-6,16,TRBJ2-1,NA,CASSYGYRDLDNEQFF,TGTGCCAGCAGTTACGGTTACAGGGACCTAGACAATGAGCAGTTCTTC
NA,TRBV29-1,15,TRBJ2-7,few,CSVEPITQTGYEQYF,TGCAGCGTTGAACCTATTACCCAGACAGGCTACGAGCAGTACTTC